A single sample is the source of the 28 T cell receptor beta chains below, sequenced in a study of blood T cell repertoires in COVID-19 (dated by TCRdb to 2018 to 2020). Receptor libraries were prepared by the immunoSEQ multiplex PCR assay. Imported from immuneACCESS, the table was reduced by TCRdb to in-frame sequences with V and J called. These copies leave out some clones; in studies compared against another copy, an unresolved V gene accounts for under half, and the cause of the remainder is not known. This sample has about 140,000 clones in its table, and around four fifths of those were observed once. Clones ranked in the top ten supply roughly 1.5% of the sample. The material sequenced was peripheral blood. The source is a human donor in a cohort sampled during active COVID-19.

The chain carries TRBV29-1 and TRBJ2-1; D possibly corresponds to TRBD2 (5 bases). The CDR3 length is 15 residues. Trimming removed 4 bases at V and 0 bases at J, with 13 bases between. Germline values: CDR1 SQVTM, CDR2 ANQGSEA. In DNA, the CDR3 is TGCAGCGTTGGGAGCGGAAAAACCTCCTACAATGAGCAGTTCTTC. This translates into CSVGSGKTSYNEQFF.

This clone was recorded a few times. The gene calls are TRBV10-3 and TRBJ2-3; D may be TRBD2 (5 bases). Per the germline V gene, CDR1 is ENHRY and CDR2 is SYGVKD. The CDR3 totals 15 residues. Trimming pared 3 bases from V and 2 bases from J, leaving 12 bases between. CDR3 protein: CAISEEGGPTDTQYF. DNA of the CDR3: TGTGCCATCAGTGAAGAGGGCGGCCCCACAGATACGCAGTATTTT.

This chain links TRBV7-6 with TRBJ1-6; possibly TRBD1 for D (6 bases). There are 16 residues in the CDR3. V shed 0 bases and J shed 10 bases, with 16 bases lying between them. Germline V gives CDR1 SGHVS, CDR2 FNYEAQ. CDR3 DNA sequence: TGTGCCAGCAGCTTAGCGGGAACAGGGTCAGGCTCACCCCTCCACTTT. Encoded protein: CASSLAGTGSGSPLHF.

The chain is built from TRBV30 and TRBJ1-6, with D tentatively TRBD1 (5 bases). The germline V gene encodes CDR1 GTSNPN and CDR2 SVGIG (reference sequence). The CDR3 runs 14 residues. Trimming left V 1 base short and J 8 bases short, with 12 bases between. The CDR3 region has the DNA TGTGCCTGGAGTGCTTCAGGGCAGGATTCACCCCTCCACTTT. Its translation is CAWSASGQDSPLHF. The full variable domain, with the rest looked up from reference TRBV30 and TRBJ1-6, is SQTIHQWPATLVQPVGSPLSLECTVEGTSNPNLYWYRQAAGRGLQLLFYSVGIGQISSEVPQNLSASRPQDRQFILSSKKLLLSDSGFYLCAWSASGQDSPLHFGNGTRLTVT.

The count of this clone is one. The chain joins TRBV27 to TRBJ2-7; TRBD1 aligns across 9 bases. Trimming removed 7 bases from V and 2 bases from J; junction bases left unmatched: 9. There are 15 residues in the CDR3. Germline CDR1 reads MNHEY; CDR2 reads SMNVEV (reference sequence). The CDR3 region has the DNA TGTGCCAGCAAAGGCAGAGGGACAGGGCCCTACGAGCAGTACTTC. Translation: CASKGRGTGPYEQYF.

This chain joins TRBV6-1 and TRBJ2-5; TRBD2 matches at 8 bases. The V gene's germline CDR1 is MNHNS and CDR2 SASEGT. This CDR3 contains 17 residues. V lost 2 bases, J lost 4 bases, and 12 bases stayed unmatched. The CDR3 loop reads CASSERYAGLGGETQYF. The CDR3 DNA sequence: TGTGCCAGCAGTGAACGTTATGCGGGACTAGGGGGAGAGACCCAGTACTTC.

The chain couples TRBV13 to TRBJ1-1; 7 bases map to TRBD1. J lost 5 bases, V lost 5 bases, and 8 bases had no gene match. This CDR3 has 14 residues. The germline V gene encodes CDR1 PRHDT and CDR2 FYEKMQ (reference sequence). The CDR3 bases are TGTGCCAGCAGCCCGGGACAGATCAGGACTGAAGCTTTCTTT. Its protein product is CASSPGQIRTEAFF.

The chain has TRBV28 and TRBJ2-7; 7 bases agree with TRBD2. The CDR3 has 12 residues. V was clipped by 6 bases and J by 3 bases; unmatched bases: 2. Germline V CDR1 and CDR2: MDHEN, SYDVKM. In nucleotides, the CDR3 is TGTGCCAGCAGCCAGCGGGACTACGAGCAGTACTTC. Its translation: CASSQRDYEQYF.

The chain combines TRBV4-3 with TRBJ1-3; weak D call: TRBD1 (5 bases). Germline V gene data show CDR1 as LGHNA and CDR2 as YSLEER. Deletions cut 0 bases from V and 0 bases from J, with 12 bases between. CDR3 length: 17 amino acids. In DNA, the CDR3 is TGCGCCAGCAGCCAAGAGGGGGACTCTCGCTCTGGAAACACCATATATTTT. It encodes CASSQEGDSRSGNTIYF.

The rearrangement links TRBV11-2 to TRBJ1-1; no reliable D call. Trimming took off 0 bases at V and 1 base at J, with 6 bases between the two ends. Germline values: CDR1 SGHAT, CDR2 FQNNGV. CDR3 size: 14 residues. CDR3 in DNA: TGTGCCAGCAGCTTAGAGGCATCGAACACTGAAGCTTTCTTT. Translation: CASSLEASNTEAFF.

The chain joins TRBV5-6 to TRBJ1-1, with TRBD1 identical over 8 bases. The J segment lost 6 bases and the V segment lost 5 bases, leaving 12 bases of the junction unmatched. The CDR3 totals 15 residues. Germline values: CDR1 SGHDT, CDR2 YYEEEE. This chain's CDR3 is CASRVADRVDPEAFF. The CDR3 nucleotides are TGTGCCAGCAGGGTGGCGGACAGGGTGGATCCTGAAGCTTTCTTT.

The J gene is TRBJ2-2, the V gene TRBV3-1 (or the pseudogene TRBV3-2); no clear D gene. CDR1 is LGHDT and CDR2 is YNNKEL in the germline V gene (reference sequence). Trimming removed 4 bases at V and 0 bases at J, with 9 bases between. CDR3 size: 15 residues. CDR3 bases: TGTGCCAGCAGCCTGCGCGGTTCGAACACCGGGGAGCTGTTTTTT. This gives the protein CASSLRGSNTGELFF.

The chain links TRBV18 to TRBJ1-2, with 8 nucleotides matching TRBD1. Germline CDR1 and CDR2: KGHSH and LQKENI. This CDR3 comprises 14 residues. V lost 3 bases, J lost 4 bases, and 4 bases stayed unmatched. Here the CDR3 reads CASSPGQEIYGYTF. The CDR3 DNA reads as TGTGCCAGCTCACCGGGACAGGAGATCTATGGCTACACCTTC.

CDR3 DNA: TGTGCCAGCAGTTACAGGACTAGCGGGAGCGAAACGAACACCGGGGAGCTGTTTTTT. It translates to CASSYRTSGSETNTGELFF. The V call is TRBV28, the J call TRBJ2-2; 13 positions match TRBD2. Germline V gives CDR1 MDHEN, CDR2 SYDVKM. V gave up 4 bases and J gave up 0 bases; unmatched junction bases: 8. The CDR3 totals 19 residues.

This chain links TRBV7-9 with TRBJ1-5, with a weak D call TRBD1 (5 bases). CDR1 SEHNR and CDR2 FQNEAQ come from the germline V gene (reference sequence). This CDR3 contains 14 residues. Trimming pared 1 base from V and 2 bases from J, leaving 6 bases between. The CDR3 DNA sequence: TGTGCCAGCAGCTTAGAGACAGGCAATCAGCCCCAGCATTTT. It encodes CASSLETGNQPQHF.

This chain uses TRBV29-1 with TRBJ2-1; 13 bases are shared with TRBD2. Germline values: CDR1 SQVTM, CDR2 ANQGSEA. Losses at the gene ends were 7 bases for V and 8 bases for J; bases not matched to a gene: 14. This CDR3 is built from 16 residues. CDR3 DNA: TGCAGCGCCCCCCCGGCGACTAGCGGGAGGCAGGATGAGCAGTTCTTC. Translation: CSAPPATSGRQDEQFF.

The chain links TRBV14 to TRBJ2-7, with 7 positions matching TRBD2. From germline, CDR1 is SGHDN and CDR2 FVKESK. The CDR3 length is 15 residues. The V segment lost 0 bases and the J segment 10 bases; nucleotides outside the gene matches: 12. As DNA, the CDR3 is TGTGCCAGCAGCCAAGACACAAGCGGGATCGGGCCTCAGTACTTC. Protein sequence: CASSQDTSGIGPQYF. The variable domain in full, with the rest retrieved from reference TRBV14 and TRBJ2-7, is EAGVTQFPSHSVIEKGQTVTLRCDPISGHDNLYWYRRVMGKEIKFLLHFVKESKQDESGMPNNRFLAERTGGTYSTLKVQPAELEDSGVYFCASSQDTSGIGPQYFGPGTRLTVT.

This clone showed up just once. The V and J genes are TRBV11-2 and TRBJ2-1; 7 bases map to TRBD2. Germline-derived CDR1 and CDR2 are SGHAT and FQNNGV. The CDR3 is 15 amino acids. Trimming took 2 bases from V and 7 from J; bases not matched to a gene: 8. CDR3 sequence reads: CASSLLGSGWNEQFF. The CDR3 DNA sequence: TGTGCCAGCAGCTTACTGGGTAGCGGGTGGAATGAGCAGTTCTTC.

This clone turned up a few times. DNA of the CDR3: TGTGCCAGTAGTTTTACCGGTGCCTCCTACGAGCAGTACTTC. This gives the protein CASSFTGASYEQYF. The chain carries TRBV19 and TRBJ2-7; no clear D gene. CDR1 and CDR2 (germline): LNHDA, SQIVND (reference sequence). The CDR3 extends over 14 amino acids. V lost 5 bases to trimming and J lost 0 bases, with 11 bases between them.

The J gene is TRBJ2-7, the V gene TRBV25-1; 14 bases align to TRBD2. The CDR3 covers 14 residues. CDR1 and CDR2 (germline): MGHDK, SYGVNS. The V segment lost 6 bases and the J segment 4 bases; nucleotides outside the gene matches: 2. The CDR3 region has the DNA TGTGCCAGCAGAGGGACTAGCGGGAGATACGAGCAGTACTTC. This sequence encodes CASRGTSGRYEQYF.

This chain uses TRBV11-2 with TRBJ2-1, with a tentative D call TRBD1 (5 bases). With 4 bases removed from V and 7 bases from J, the gap between germline ends came to 17 bases. Germline V CDR1 and CDR2: SGHAT, FQNNGV. The CDR3 spans 15 residues. CDR3 sequence reads: CASSYLVGVWNEQFF. In DNA, the CDR3 is TGTGCCAGCAGCTATCTAGTAGGGGTATGGAATGAGCAGTTCTTC.

The chain uses TRBV6-5 and TRBJ2-7; TRBD2 aligns across 9 bases. J lost 2 bases, V lost 5 bases, and 7 bases had no gene match. CDR3 length equals 15 residues. CDR1 is MNHEY and CDR2 is SVGAGI in the germline V gene. The CDR3 coding sequence is TGTGCCAGCAGTCCTTGGACTAGCGTAGCCTACGAGCAGTACTTC. As protein: CASSPWTSVAYEQYF.

This rearrangement joins TRBV15 to TRBJ2-1, with a tentative D call TRBD2 (5 bases). CDR1 LNHNV and CDR2 YYDKDF come from the germline V gene (reference sequence). The CDR3 consists of 14 residues. V was clipped by 3 bases and J by 10 bases, with 16 bases between them. CDR3 coding DNA: TGTGCCACCAGCAGGGGTGGACTCGCCGACGAGCAGTTCTTC. Encoded protein: CATSRGGLADEQFF.

The sample holds one count of this clone. J is TRBJ2-3 and V is TRBV7-2; 7 bases are a match to TRBD1. Germline CDR1 reads SGHTA; CDR2 reads FQGNSA. The CDR3 consists of 14 residues. The junction had 3 bases not matched to a gene; V was cut back by 4 bases and J by 2 bases. CDR3 sequence reads: CASSSGTDTDTQYF. CDR3 DNA sequence: TGTGCCAGCAGCTCCGGGACAGACACAGATACGCAGTATTTT.

V gene TRBV4-2 combines with J gene TRBJ2-7, with 8 bases that match TRBD1. The CDR3 totals 14 residues. J gave up 5 bases and V 3 bases, and 6 bases lay outside the gene matches. Germline V gene sequence: CDR1 LGHNA, CDR2 YNFKEQ. In DNA, the CDR3 is TGTGCCAGCAGCCACGACAGGGGTGGCCACGAGCAGTACTTC. It yields the protein CASSHDRGGHEQYF.

V and J are TRBV6-5 and TRBJ2-7, with 12 bases that match TRBD2. Germline values: CDR1 MNHEY, CDR2 SVGAGI. J was trimmed by 5 bases and V by 5 bases; bases with no gene match: 7. CDR3 size: 15 residues. CDR3 in amino acids: CASSKLAGGYDEQYF. In DNA, the CDR3 is TGTGCCAGCAGTAAACTAGCGGGAGGCTACGACGAGCAGTACTTC.

The V and J genes are TRBV27 and TRBJ2-1, with TRBD1 identical over 11 bases. The CDR3 runs to 16 residues. The ends lost 5 bases at V and 5 bases at J; junction bases unmatched: 8. CDR1 is MNHEY and CDR2 is SMNVEV in the germline V gene (reference sequence). The CDR3 reads CASSRSGTGGNNEQFF. In DNA form, the CDR3 reads TGTGCCAGCAGTCGCTCCGGGACAGGGGGGAACAATGAGCAGTTCTTC.

The chain recombines TRBV7-2 with TRBJ2-7, with 9 bases identical to TRBD1. Germline V gives CDR1 SGHTA, CDR2 FQGNSA. V was pared by 4 bases and J by 7 bases, with 8 bases of the junction left unmatched. The CDR3 has 14 amino acids. This CDR3 is CASSSQQGAEEQYF. The CDR3 DNA follows: TGTGCCAGCAGCTCTCAACAGGGGGCGGAAGAGCAGTACTTC.